The TCR beta chain under discussion was sequenced for a study of cytomegalovirus exposure and HLA in healthy donors. The PCR ran on 60 Vbeta and 13 Jbeta primers. Method: immunoSEQ multiplex PCR; TCRdb's copy keeps in-frame clones and lacks some. The sample holds 95,000 to 150,000 clones, around 82% seen once. Trimming took 4 bases from V and 0 from J, leaving 21 bases between them. This CDR3 is built from 19 residues. From germline, CDR1 is MNHEY and CDR2 SMNVEV (reference sequence). The rearrangement joins TRBV27 to TRBJ2-2; D may be TRBD1 (6 bases). This TCR was sampled from a man aged 35-49 years in good health and CMV-seronegative. The sample consisted of PBMCs. This chain's CDR3 is CASSSLQGLATANTGELFF. The DNA of the CDR3 is TGTGCCAGCAGTTCCCTACAGGGCCTTGCTACCGCGAACACCGGGGAGCTGTTTTTT.